This TCR beta chain stems from a study of vaccination and CD4 T cells after COVID-19. As for the study in general: The BNT162b2 or mRNA-1273 vaccine was given to participants in two doses. Researchers treated cells with overlapping spike peptides taken from SARS-CoV-2, HCoV-NL63, HCoV-OC43 and HCoV-229E. Study-level findings and limits: The rise in median SARS-CoV-2-reactive clonotypes, from around 20 to 38, was not significant. Analysis of convalescent patients found that 304 of 307 vaccine-specific clones were spike mono-reactive.

The CDR3 runs 13 residues. V dropped 6 bases and J dropped 6; count of bases not matched to a gene: 5. This clonotype was detected only once. Its antigen is unknown. The treatment here: roughly ten-day PBMC culture with coronavirus spike peptide pools or control peptides (ViraFEST assay). Oncomine TCR Beta short-read sequencing was applied to DNA from cultured CD4+ T cells. A single record per CDR3 protein comes from TCRdb applying MiXCR to the PCR reads. The sample records about 15,000 distinct CDR3 sequences, 45% to 50% being singletons. Sequencing was performed on CD4+ T cells from blood, cultured in vitro. This TCR was recovered from a human donor who had recovered from COVID-19. V gene TRBV12-3 or TRBV12-4 combines with J gene TRBJ2-4, with 7 bases that match TRBD2. The DNA of the CDR3 is TGTGCCAGCAGGGCGTGGGGGGGAAACATTCAGTACTTC. Its translation: CASRAWGGNIQYF.